These 30 T cell receptor beta chains originate from one sample sequenced in a study of blood T cells in healthy people across ages. Alongside a J-beta primer mix, a sample-barcoded 5' primer served in a second PCR lasting about 7 to 11 cycles. Each CDR3 protein is one row after TCRdb ran MiXCR on the 5' RACE reads. The sample includes about 670,000 distinct CDR3 sequences, around 43% of them seen just once. The sequenced sample was blood. The receptors derive from a man older than 75 in good health.

The rearrangement joins TRBV7-3 to TRBJ2-1, with D tentatively TRBD1 (6 bases). V dropped 3 bases and J dropped 10 bases, with 10 bases sitting between them. Germline V gives CDR1 SGHTA, CDR2 FQGTGA. This CDR3 contains 12 residues. CDR3 bases: TGTGCCAGCAGCTTCAATGGGGGCGAGCAGTTCTTC. It is translated as CASSFNGGEQFF.

V and J are TRBV3-1 and TRBJ2-5; TRBD2 matches 8 bases. CDR3 size: 11 residues. Germline V lookup: CDR1 LGHDT, CDR2 YNNKEL (reference sequence). V trimming: 3 bases; J trimming: 11 bases; junction bases outside the gene matches: 2. The CDR3 loop reads CASSHEREQYF. CDR3 DNA: TGTGCCAGCAGCCACGAGCGGGAGCAGTACTTC.

The rearrangement joins TRBV18 to TRBJ2-7, with TRBD1 identical over 7 bases. V trimming: 3 bases; J trimming: 0 bases; junction bases outside the gene matches: 8. The CDR3 is 16 residues long. Germline lookup yields CDR1 KGHSH and CDR2 LQKENI. As DNA, the CDR3 is TGTGCCAGCTCACCCCTACCAGGGGGTGACTCCTACGAGCAGTACTTC. It is translated as CASSPLPGGDSYEQYF.

This clonotype has only a few counts. The genes are TRBV25-1 and TRBJ1-6, with 9 nucleotides matching TRBD1. The germline CDR1 and CDR2 sequences are MGHDK and SYGVNS. The V and J ends lost 6 bases and 11 bases, in that order; junction bases with no gene match: 8. CDR3 length: 14 residues. CDR3 in amino acids: CASSKGTGSTPLHF. The CDR3 DNA sequence: TGTGCCAGCAGCAAAGGGACAGGGAGTACACCCCTCCACTTT.

The chain links TRBV20-1 to TRBJ2-1; 10 nucleotides agree with TRBD2. In germline, CDR1 is DFQATT, CDR2 SNEGSKA (reference sequence). V was pared by 5 bases and J by 0 bases, with 13 bases of the junction left unmatched. The CDR3 sequence is 18 residues long. Here the CDR3 DNA reads TGCAGTGCTGGAGTCGGGGCTAGCGGGGGATACTCCTACAATGAGCAGTTCTTC. This codes for CSAGVGASGGYSYNEQFF.

This clonotype was seen only once. The chain combines TRBV6-2 or TRBV6-3 with TRBJ1-5; no clear D gene. Germline V gene lookup returns CDR1 MNHEY and CDR2 SVGEGT. The CDR3 loop spans 15 amino acids. Between the trimmed V and J ends, which lost 2 bases and 4 bases, there was a span of 12 bases. This CDR3 is CASSYEVIANQPQHF. CDR3 bases: TGTGCCAGCAGTTACGAGGTAATTGCAAATCAGCCCCAGCATTTT.

This clonotype has more than one count but fewer than ten. This chain uses TRBV20-1 with TRBJ2-5, with D perhaps matching TRBD2 (5 bases). The CDR3 is 14 residues long. Trimming cost V 1 base and J 2 bases, with 11 bases left between them. The germline V gene encodes CDR1 DFQATT and CDR2 SNEGSKA (reference sequence). The DNA for the CDR3 is TGCAGTGCTAGAGGGGCGGAGGCGCAAGAGACCCAGTACTTC. Amino acid sequence: CSARGAEAQETQYF.

This clonotype was seen more than once but under ten times. The chain couples TRBV28 to TRBJ2-4; D tentatively reads TRBD1 or TRBD2 (5 bases each). Trimming took 7 bases from V and 2 from J, leaving 9 bases between them. The CDR3 length is 13 residues. The V gene's germline CDR1 is MDHEN and CDR2 SYDVKM. The CDR3 DNA is TGTGCCAGCATCGAGGGGCCCAAAAACATTCAGTACTTC. It specifies CASIEGPKNIQYF.

To note about this clonotype: This may arise from a read error, as a much more abundant clone is one base away. The rearrangement links TRBV20-1 to TRBJ2-3, with D unclear. The CDR3 runs 13 residues. Germline V gene sequence: CDR1 DFQATT, CDR2 SNEGSKA (reference sequence). The CDR3 reads CSASLEGTDAQYF. DNA of the CDR3: TGCAGTGCTAGTCTAGAAGGCACAGATGCGCAGTATTTT.

This rearrangement joins TRBV4-2 to TRBJ2-1; TRBD2 matches 10 bases. Trimming took 8 bases from V and 3 from J; bases not matched to a gene: 13. The CDR3 covers 17 residues. Germline V lookup: CDR1 LGHNA, CDR2 YNFKEQ. Here the CDR3 reads CASRLPSGSSNYNEQFF. The DNA for the CDR3 is TGTGCCAGCCGCCTGCCTAGCGGGAGTTCTAACTACAATGAGCAGTTCTTC.

The chain couples TRBV20-1 to TRBJ2-3; no clear D. The CDR3 is 14 residues long. V lost 4 bases and J 2 bases, leaving 13 bases between the germline ends. The germline CDR1 and CDR2 sequences are DFQATT and SNEGSKA (reference sequence). For the CDR3, the DNA is TGCAGTGCTATCCTCGGTGGGATCACAGATACGCAGTATTTT. Translating it yields CSAILGGITDTQYF.

CDR3 DNA: TGTGCCAGCTCACCAGGTCTCAGGTCCAAAAACATTCAGTACTTC. Encoded protein: CASSPGLRSKNIQYF. This chain connects TRBV18 to TRBJ2-4; no definite D call. The CDR3 extends over 15 amino acids. V was shortened by 2 bases and J by 2 bases, with 10 bases between the two germline ends. Germline CDR1 is KGHSH and CDR2 is LQKENI.

CDR3 nucleotide sequence: TGTGCCAGCAGCTTAGTTATGGGCAGGGGGGAGACCCAGTACTTC. This codes for CASSLVMGRGETQYF. The J gene is TRBJ2-5, the V gene TRBV7-2; TRBD1 aligns across 7 bases. This CDR3 comprises 15 residues. Looked up from germline, CDR1 is SGHTA and CDR2 is FQGNSA. Trimming took 1 base from V and 5 from J; bases not matched to a gene: 7.

J is TRBJ1-5 and V is TRBV20-1, with D perhaps TRBD1 (5 bases). Trimming cost V 3 bases and J 2 bases, with 14 bases left between them. The CDR3 is 15 residues long. CDR1 is DFQATT and CDR2 is SNEGSKA in the germline V gene (reference sequence). The CDR3 DNA is TGCAGTGCTAGTTCAGGGTCCGGGGGCAATCAGCCCCAGCATTTT. Residues: CSASSGSGGNQPQHF.

The gene calls are TRBV29-1 and TRBJ1-2, with TRBD1 matching over 7 bases. V lost 4 bases and J lost 3; bases outside the gene matches: 5. In germline, CDR1 is SQVTM, CDR2 ANQGSEA. The CDR3 runs 13 residues. The DNA for the CDR3 is TGCAGCGTTGGTGGAGACAGGGACTATGGCTACACCTTC. Its protein is CSVGGDRDYGYTF.

This clonotype was seen ten or more times. The chain combines TRBV27 with TRBJ1-2; 7 positions match TRBD1. There are 15 residues in the CDR3. The ends lost 5 bases at V and 3 bases at J; junction bases unmatched: 9. Germline V lookup: CDR1 MNHEY, CDR2 SMNVEV (reference sequence). In DNA, the CDR3 is TGTGCCAGCAGTCAACGACAGGGTTCGCACTATGGCTACACCTTC. Translating gives CASSQRQGSHYGYTF.

This clonotype turned up a few times. The gene calls are TRBV10-2 and TRBJ1-4; 7 nucleotides match TRBD1. Germline V gives CDR1 WSHSY, CDR2 SAAADI. The junction had 2 bases not matched to a gene; V was cut back by 2 bases and J by 8 bases. The length of the CDR3 is 13 residues. CDR3 sequence (DNA): TGCGCCAGCAGTGAGAGGGACAGAGAAAAACTGTTTTTT. The encoded protein is CASSERDREKLFF.

The V and J genes are TRBV20-1 and TRBJ2-7, with D perhaps being TRBD1 or TRBD2 (6 bases each). V lost 0 bases to trimming and J lost 3 bases, with 15 bases between them. Germline CDR1 and CDR2: DFQATT and SNEGSKA (reference sequence). CDR3 size: 15 residues. The CDR3: CSARDQRGRLYEQYF. Written as DNA, the CDR3 is TGCAGTGCTAGAGACCAAAGGGGGAGGCTCTACGAGCAGTACTTC.

The chain's CDR3 is CSVEDPMSSQFTQYF. The CDR3 nucleotides are TGCAGCGTTGAAGATCCTATGTCTTCCCAATTTACGCAGTATTTT. V usage is TRBV29-1 and J usage is TRBJ2-3; D ambiguous. The CDR3 covers 15 residues. V was pared by 0 bases and J by 8 bases, with 18 bases between. Germline values: CDR1 SQVTM, CDR2 ANQGSEA.

This clonotype was seen a few times. The chain couples TRBV9 to TRBJ2-3; 16 bases are a match to TRBD2. This CDR3 is built from 16 residues. Germline V gene data show CDR1 as SGDLS and CDR2 as YYNGEE. With 3 bases clipped from V and 5 bases from J, the junction kept 3 bases outside the gene matches. The CDR3 DNA sequence: TGTGCCAGCAGCGACGGGACTAGCGGGAGGGGAGATACGCAGTATTTT. This encodes CASSDGTSGRGDTQYF.

This clonotype was counted a few times. This chain links TRBV7-9 with TRBJ1-1; D remains unclear. The CDR3 totals 14 residues. Trimming removed 0 bases from V and 6 bases from J, with 11 bases in between. Germline values: CDR1 SEHNR, CDR2 FQNEAQ (reference sequence). As DNA, the CDR3 is TGTGCCAGCAGCTTAGCCAGTCAGGAGCCTGAAGCTTTCTTT. It codes for CASSLASQEPEAFF. Filled out from reference TRBV7-9 and TRBJ1-1, the complete variable domain reads DTGVSQNPRHKITKRGQNVTFRCDPISEHNRLYWYRQTLGQGPEFLTYFQNEAQLEKSRLLSDRFSAERPKGSFSTLEIQRTEQGDSAMYLCASSLASQEPEAFFGQGTRLTVV.

Only a few counts were recorded for this clonotype. The CDR3 sequence: CASSYFGRGADTQYF. The CDR3 coding sequence is TGTGCCAGCAGTTACTTCGGCCGCGGTGCGGATACGCAGTATTTT. The chain links TRBV6-2 or TRBV6-3 to TRBJ2-3; D is unclear. V was pared by 1 base and J by 6 bases, with 14 bases between. The CDR3 sequence is 15 residues long. Germline V CDR1 and CDR2: MNHEY, SVGEGT.

CDR3 coding DNA: TGTGCCAGCGGAGGGACAGGGTACAATGAGCAGTTCTTC. Translation gives CASGGTGYNEQFF. V and J are TRBV7-9 and TRBJ2-1, with 9 bases identical to TRBD1. The CDR3 length is 13 residues. Germline-derived CDR1 and CDR2 are SEHNR and FQNEAQ (reference sequence). V dropped 8 bases and J dropped 4; count of bases not matched to a gene: 3.

This clonotype was counted a few times. The rearrangement uses TRBV20-1 and TRBJ1-2; D gene ambiguous. Germline CDR1 reads DFQATT; CDR2 reads SNEGSKA (reference sequence). With 5 bases removed from V and 0 bases from J, the gap between germline ends came to 13 bases. This CDR3 has 14 residues. The CDR3 region is CSAPQLKANYGYTF. The DNA for the CDR3 is TGCAGTGCTCCCCAGCTTAAAGCTAACTATGGCTACACCTTC.

Turning to this clonotype: Just one base apart from a much larger clone, this may be a read error. V gene TRBV20-1 combines with J gene TRBJ2-7; no firm D call. Trimming pared 1 base from V and 7 bases from J, leaving 8 bases between. Germline CDR1 and CDR2: DFQATT and SNEGSKA (reference sequence). The CDR3 contains 11 residues. The CDR3 nucleotides read TGCAGTGCTAGAGGGCCCAATGAGCAGTACTTC. Residues: CSARGPNEQYF.

V is TRBV12-3 or TRBV12-4 and J is TRBJ2-1; D tentatively reads TRBD1 or TRBD2 (7 bases each). The CDR3 sequence is 16 residues long. V lost 7 bases to trimming and J lost 8 bases, with 24 bases between them. The CDR3 is CASMLGGTARNDEQFF. The CDR3 coding sequence is TGTGCCAGCATGCTCGGGGGGACAGCAAGAAACGATGAGCAGTTCTTC.

This clonotype was detected once. The chain links TRBV30 to TRBJ2-7; D is undetermined. This CDR3 contains 14 residues. The germline V gene has CDR1 GTSNPN and CDR2 SVGIG (reference sequence). The ends were cut back, 1 base at V and 7 bases at J, with 17 bases in the middle. Here the CDR3 DNA reads TGTGCCTGGAGTGCCGGACGTCAAATGGGAGAGCAGTACTTC. Its protein is CAWSAGRQMGEQYF.

The sample holds a few counts of this clonotype. This chain links TRBV6-2 or TRBV6-3 with TRBJ2-3; D assignment may be TRBD1 or TRBD2 (7 bases each). CDR1 and CDR2 (germline): MNHEY, SVGEGT. The V and J ends lost 4 bases and 3 bases respectively, with 23 bases between them. The CDR3 loop spans 18 amino acids. CDR3 coding DNA: TGTGCCAGCAGTTGGCCTGGGACTACGAGGGGGCAAACAGATACGCAGTATTTT. This codes for CASSWPGTTRGQTDTQYF.

The V and J genes are TRBV21-1 and TRBJ2-7; TRBD1, the table's D call, was not compared with the DNA. TRBV21-1 is noted as a pseudogene. This CDR3 contains 16 residues. CDR3 DNA sequence: TGTGCCAGCAGCAAAAGATTGGACAGGGTACTACACGAGCAGTACTTC. It specifies CASSKRLDRVLHEQYF.

To note about this clonotype: A read error may explain this, as a much larger clone is one base away. This chain uses TRBV5-1 with TRBJ2-1; D gene ambiguous. Deletions cut 0 bases from V and 6 bases from J, with 10 bases between. The CDR3 spans 14 residues. Germline V lookup: CDR1 SGHRS, CDR2 YFSETQ. Here the CDR3 reads CASSLGAAINEQFF. The CDR3 nucleotides read TGCGCCAGCAGCTTGGGGGCAGCCATCAATGAGCAGTTCTTC.